This is a list of T cell receptor beta chains from one sample in a study of regulatory T cells in long-lasting Graves disease. TCRdb re-analysed the multiplex PCR reads in MiXCR, keeping a single row per CDR3 protein. The data contain some 250,000 distinct CDR3 sequences, around 16% of them singletons. The sequencing here drew on peripheral blood mononuclear cells (PBMCs), taken at new diagnosis, from a patient treated with antithyroid drugs. These TCRs come from a female donor with Graves disease. Each CDR3 is given with its conserved first and last residue. D genes are given only for firm matches. A row's size may be missing; if present it is once, few, many or a size class.

TRBJ1-5 | many | TRBV28 | NA | CASSHPPGWGNQPQHF | TGTGCCAGCAGCCATCCCCCGGGCTGGGGCAATCAGCCCCAGCATTTT
TRBJ1-2 | many | TRBV12-3/TRBV12-4 | NA | CASRDRGHPNYGYTF | TGTGCCAGCAGGGATCGGGGGCACCCTAACTATGGCTACACCTTC
TRBJ2-1 | many | TRBV20-1 | NA | CSASAGIQGFFNEQFF | TGCAGTGCTAGCGCCGGGATCCAAGGCTTCTTCAATGAGCAGTTCTTC
TRBJ2-2 | many | TRBV28 | NA | CASSSLPSIGELFF | TGTGCCAGCAGTTCGTTGCCCTCCATCGGGGAGCTGTTTTTT
TRBJ2-1 | many | TRBV6-1 | NA | CASSTTLSGIEQFF | TGTGCCAGCAGCACAACCCTTAGCGGTATTGAGCAGTTCTTC
TRBJ2-1 | many | TRBV20-1 | NA | CSARVAGTNNEQFF | TGCAGTGCTAGAGTGGCAGGGACGAACAATGAGCAGTTCTTC
TRBJ2-1 | many | TRBV13 | TRBD2 | CASSSTQGFAGAYNEQFF | TGTGCCAGCAGCTCCACCCAGGGTTTTGCGGGAGCCTACAATGAGCAGTTCTTC
TRBJ2-3 | many | TRBV28 | TRBD2 | CASSLEGLVGRDTQYF | TGTGCCAGCAGTTTGGAGGGACTAGTGGGGAGGGATACGCAGTATTTT
TRBJ2-1 | many | TRBV12-3/TRBV12-4 | NA | CASSSGGNEQFF | TGTGCCAGCAGTTCAGGCGGTAATGAGCAGTTCTTC
TRBJ1-1 | few | TRBV9 | TRBD1 | CASSVAQGAGTEAFF | TGTGCCAGCAGCGTAGCCCAGGGGGCCGGCACTGAAGCTTTCTTT
TRBJ2-1 | NA | TRBV7-8 | TRBD2 | CASSLLAGGTDEQFF | TGTGCCAGCAGCCTACTAGCGGGAGGGACCGATGAGCAGTTCTTC